This T cell receptor (beta chain) was documented in a study of T cell repertoires in cytomegalovirus infection. TCRdb used MiXCR to reprocess the reads, holding one entry per CDR3 protein. The repertoire includes about 830,000 distinct CDR3 sequences, 32% of them detected once, and around 12% sits in the top ten. For this clonotype: No antigen is known for it.

This CDR3 contains 18 residues. V lost 2 bases to trimming and J lost 2 bases, with 16 bases between them. Per the germline V gene, CDR1 is SGHVS and CDR2 is FNYEAQ. This material consisted of cultured CD8+ T cells from PBMCs, taken from culture after CMV antigen stimulation. The J gene is TRBJ2-6, the V gene TRBV7-6, with D possibly matching TRBD1 (5 bases). This clonotype originated in a human donor in good health (CMV status not recorded). Some clones in this sample may be carry-over from other donors' samples. The CDR3 DNA reads as TGTGCCAGCAGCTTAAGTGGGCAGGGAAGAACTGGGGCCAACGTCCTGACTTTC. Amino acid sequence: CASSLSGQGRTGANVLTF.